These 2 T cell receptor beta chains came from one sample sequenced in a study of post-analysis software for immune sequencing data. Study results and caveats: Patients had higher frequencies than controls of a handful of TRBV segments, including TRBV5-6, TRBV5-1 and TRBV20-1.

Researchers reported that TCR beta cDNA libraries carried unique molecular identifiers. In TCRdb, the PCR reads were re-called with MiXCR into one record per CDR3 protein. The sample lists around 770,000 distinct CDR3 sequences; more than 45% were seen once. For these receptors, no antigen is known. The sequenced material came from blood. Receptors originate from a girl aged 10 to 17 with multiple sclerosis.

The table lists this clonotype with a few counts. This chain connects TRBV3-1 to TRBJ2-1; tentative D call: TRBD2 (5 bases). In germline, CDR1 is LGHDT, CDR2 YNNKEL (reference sequence). V lost 0 bases and J 5 bases, leaving 5 bases between the germline ends. The CDR3 is 13 residues long. The CDR3 region has the DNA TGTGCCAGCAGCCAAGAGGAGGACAATGAGCAGTTCTTC. Its protein product is CASSQEEDNEQFF.

The chain couples TRBV20-1 to TRBJ2-3; D is ambiguous. Per the germline V gene, CDR1 is DFQATT and CDR2 is SNEGSKA (reference sequence). CDR3 size: 15 residues. The V gene lost 3 bases and the J gene lost 5 bases, with 18 bases spanning the gap. The CDR3: CSASGIRYPGDTQYF. CDR3 nucleotides: TGCAGTGCTAGTGGGATACGATACCCCGGAGATACGCAGTATTTT.